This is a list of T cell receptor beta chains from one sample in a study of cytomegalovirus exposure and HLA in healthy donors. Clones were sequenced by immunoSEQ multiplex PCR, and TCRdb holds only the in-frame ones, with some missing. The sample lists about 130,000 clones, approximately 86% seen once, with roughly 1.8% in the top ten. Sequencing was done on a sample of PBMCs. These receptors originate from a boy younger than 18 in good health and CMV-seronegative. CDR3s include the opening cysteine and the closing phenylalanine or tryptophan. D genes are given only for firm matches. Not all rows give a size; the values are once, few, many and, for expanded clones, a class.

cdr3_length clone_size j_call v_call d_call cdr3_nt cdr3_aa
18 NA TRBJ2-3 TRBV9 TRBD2 TGTGCCAGCAGCGTAGGGACTAGCGGAATACATAGCACAGATACGCAGTATTTT CASSVGTSGIHSTDTQYF
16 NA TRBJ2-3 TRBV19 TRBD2 TGTGCCAGTACCACCTGGTGGACTAGCCGCACAGATACGCAGTATTTT CASTTWWTSRTDTQYF
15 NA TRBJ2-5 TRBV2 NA TGTGCCAGCAGTGAAGGGACGGCCCGGGGAGAGACCCAGTACTTC CASSEGTARGETQYF
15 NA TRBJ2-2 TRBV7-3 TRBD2 TGTGCCAGCAGCCTAGCGGGAGGGACCACCGGGGAGCTGTTTTTT CASSLAGGTTGELFF
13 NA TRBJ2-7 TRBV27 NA TGTGCCAGCGGAAGGGCAGGGCCCTACGAGCAGTACTTC CASGRAGPYEQYF
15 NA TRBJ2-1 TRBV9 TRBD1 TGTGCCAGCAGCGTAGGAGGGGGCACCTACAATGAGCAGTTCTTC CASSVGGGTYNEQFF
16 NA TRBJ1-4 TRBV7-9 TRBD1 TGTGCCAGCACATTTGATGGGACAGCAACTAATGAAAAACTGTTTTTT CASTFDGTATNEKLFF
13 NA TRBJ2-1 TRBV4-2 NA TGTGCCAGCAGCCAAGATGGGCAGAATGAGCAGTTCTTC CASSQDGQNEQFF
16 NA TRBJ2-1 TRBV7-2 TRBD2 TGTGCCAGCAGCTTAATAGGGACTAGCGGGGGCAATGAGCAGTTCTTC CASSLIGTSGGNEQFF
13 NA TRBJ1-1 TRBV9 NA TGTGCCAGCAGCGTAACAGGGTGGGCCGAAGCTTTCTTT CASSVTGWAEAFF
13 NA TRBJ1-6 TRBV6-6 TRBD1 TGTGCCAGCAGTCATGGACAGGCGGGGCCCCTCCACTTT CASSHGQAGPLHF
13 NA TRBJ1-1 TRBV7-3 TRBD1 TGTGCCAGCAGACGGACAGGAACAGAAATTGTTTTCTTT CASRRTGTEIVFF
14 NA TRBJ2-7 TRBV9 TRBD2 TGTGCCAGCAGCGTAGCGGGGGGTCCCTACGAGCAGTACTTC CASSVAGGPYEQYF
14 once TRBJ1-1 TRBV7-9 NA TGTGCCAGCAGCTTAACATTCGGGAATAGTGAAGCTTTCTTT CASSLTFGNSEAFF
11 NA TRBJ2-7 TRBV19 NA TGTGCCAGTAGCAGTGACTACGAGCAGTACTTC CASSSDYEQYF
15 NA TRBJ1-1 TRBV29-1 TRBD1 TGCAGCGCTCGGAAGACAGGGAAAAAGAACACTGAAGCTTTCTTT CSARKTGKKNTEAFF
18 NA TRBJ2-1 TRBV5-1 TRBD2 TGCGCCAGCAACTTGGTAGGACTAGCGGGAGGCATCTACAATGAGCAGTTCTTC CASNLVGLAGGIYNEQFF
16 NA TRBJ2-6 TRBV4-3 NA TGCGCCAGCAGCCAAGATACAGGGTCTGGGGCCAACGTCCTGACTTTC CASSQDTGSGANVLTF
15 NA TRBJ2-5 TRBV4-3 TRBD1 TGCGCCAGCAGCCGGGGACAGGGGTACCAAGAGACCCAGTACTTC CASSRGQGYQETQYF
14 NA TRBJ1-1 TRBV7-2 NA TGTGCCAGCAGCTCAGGACAGAGGAACACTGAAGCTTTCTTT CASSSGQRNTEAFF
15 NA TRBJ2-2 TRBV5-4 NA TGTGCCAGCAGCCGGAGCGGAGACAACACCGGGGAGCTGTTTTTT CASSRSGDNTGELFF
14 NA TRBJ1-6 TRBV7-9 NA TGTGCCAGCAGCTTAACGGGGAGGAGTTCACCCCTCCACTTT CASSLTGRSSPLHF
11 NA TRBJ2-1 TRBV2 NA TGTGCCAGCAGTGTTCGGGGTGAGCAGTTCTTC CASSVRGEQFF
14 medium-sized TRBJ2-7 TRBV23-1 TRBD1 TGCGCCAGCAAGCGAACAGGGGGCCCCTACGAGCAGTACTTC CASKRTGGPYEQYF
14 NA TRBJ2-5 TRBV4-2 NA TGTGCCAGCAGCCAAGAAGGAGGGCAAGAGACCCAGTACTTC CASSQEGGQETQYF
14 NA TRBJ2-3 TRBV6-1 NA TGTGCCAGCAGCGACCCAGGGGGCACAGATACGCAGTATTTT CASSDPGGTDTQYF